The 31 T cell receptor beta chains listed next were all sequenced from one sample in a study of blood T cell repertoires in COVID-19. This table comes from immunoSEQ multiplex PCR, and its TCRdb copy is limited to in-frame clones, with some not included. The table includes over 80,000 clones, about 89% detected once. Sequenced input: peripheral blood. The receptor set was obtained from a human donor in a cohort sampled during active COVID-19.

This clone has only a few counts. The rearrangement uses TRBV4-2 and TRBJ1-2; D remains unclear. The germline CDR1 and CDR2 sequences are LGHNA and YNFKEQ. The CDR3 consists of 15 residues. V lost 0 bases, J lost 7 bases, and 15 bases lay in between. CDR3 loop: CASSQDPVEESGYTF. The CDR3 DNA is TGTGCCAGCAGCCAAGATCCCGTAGAGGAGTCTGGCTACACCTTC.

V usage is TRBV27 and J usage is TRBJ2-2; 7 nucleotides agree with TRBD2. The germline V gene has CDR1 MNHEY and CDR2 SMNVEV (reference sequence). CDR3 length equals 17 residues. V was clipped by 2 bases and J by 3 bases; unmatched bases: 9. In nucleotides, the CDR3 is TGTGCCAGCAGTTTACAAGGCTGGGGAGGGGACACCGGGGAGCTGTTTTTT. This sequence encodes CASSLQGWGGDTGELFF.

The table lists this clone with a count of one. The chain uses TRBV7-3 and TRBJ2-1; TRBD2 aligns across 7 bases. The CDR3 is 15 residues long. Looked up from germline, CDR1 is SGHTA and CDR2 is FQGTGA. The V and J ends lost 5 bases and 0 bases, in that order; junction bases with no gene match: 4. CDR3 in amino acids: CASSVAGGSYNEQFF. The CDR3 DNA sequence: TGTGCCAGCAGCGTAGCGGGCGGCTCCTACAATGAGCAGTTCTTC.

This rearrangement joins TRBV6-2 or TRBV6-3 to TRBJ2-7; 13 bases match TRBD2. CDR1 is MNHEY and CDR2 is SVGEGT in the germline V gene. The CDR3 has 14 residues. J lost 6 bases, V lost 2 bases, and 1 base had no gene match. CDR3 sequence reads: CASSYRLAGGEQYF. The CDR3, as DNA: TGTGCCAGCAGTTACCGACTAGCGGGAGGCGAGCAGTACTTC.

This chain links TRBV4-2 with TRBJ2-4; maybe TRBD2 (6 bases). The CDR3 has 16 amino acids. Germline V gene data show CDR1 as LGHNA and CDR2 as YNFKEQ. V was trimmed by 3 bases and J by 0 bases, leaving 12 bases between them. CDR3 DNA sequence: TGTGCCAGCAGCCAGGAGGAGGGAGAAGCCAAAAACATTCAGTACTTC. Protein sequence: CASSQEEGEAKNIQYF.

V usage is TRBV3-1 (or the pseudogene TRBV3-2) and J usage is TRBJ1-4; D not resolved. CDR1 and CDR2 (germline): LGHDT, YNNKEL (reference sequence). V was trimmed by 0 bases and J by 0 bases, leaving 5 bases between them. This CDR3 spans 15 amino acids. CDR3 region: CASSQDFSTNEKLFF. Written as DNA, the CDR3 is TGTGCCAGCAGCCAAGATTTCTCAACTAATGAAAAACTGTTTTTT.

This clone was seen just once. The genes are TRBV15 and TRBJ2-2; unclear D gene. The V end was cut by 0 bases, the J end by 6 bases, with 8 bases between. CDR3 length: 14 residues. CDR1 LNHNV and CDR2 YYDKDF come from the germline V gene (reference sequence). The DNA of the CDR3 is TGTGCCACCAGCAGAGATCTAGTTCCCGGGGAGCTGTTTTTT. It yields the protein CATSRDLVPGELFF.

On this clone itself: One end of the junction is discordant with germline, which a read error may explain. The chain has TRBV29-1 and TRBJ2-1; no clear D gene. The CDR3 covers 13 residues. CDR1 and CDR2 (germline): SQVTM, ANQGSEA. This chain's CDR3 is CSVEEPRYNEQFF. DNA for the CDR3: TGCAGCGTAGAAGAGCCTAGGTACAATGAGCAGTTCTTC.

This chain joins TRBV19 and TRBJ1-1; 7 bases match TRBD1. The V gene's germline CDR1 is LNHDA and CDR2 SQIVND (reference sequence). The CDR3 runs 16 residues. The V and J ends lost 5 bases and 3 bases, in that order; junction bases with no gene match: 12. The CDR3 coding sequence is TGTGCCAGTAGTCCTGTGGACAGGCTTGTGGACACTGAAGCTTTCTTT. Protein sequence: CASSPVDRLVDTEAFF.

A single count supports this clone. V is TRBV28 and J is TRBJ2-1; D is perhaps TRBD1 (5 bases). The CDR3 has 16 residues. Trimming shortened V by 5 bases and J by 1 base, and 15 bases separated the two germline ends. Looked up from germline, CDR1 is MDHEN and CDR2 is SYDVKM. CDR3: CASSSRGLQSYNEQFF. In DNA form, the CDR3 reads TGTGCCAGCAGTAGTAGGGGTCTGCAGTCCTACAATGAGCAGTTCTTC.

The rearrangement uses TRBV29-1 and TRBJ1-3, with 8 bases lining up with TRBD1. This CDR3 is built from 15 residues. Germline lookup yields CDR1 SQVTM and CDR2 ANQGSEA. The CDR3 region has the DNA TGCGGGGTCGGCAGGGGGCAATCTGCTGGAAACACCATATATTTT. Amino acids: CGVGRGQSAGNTIYF.

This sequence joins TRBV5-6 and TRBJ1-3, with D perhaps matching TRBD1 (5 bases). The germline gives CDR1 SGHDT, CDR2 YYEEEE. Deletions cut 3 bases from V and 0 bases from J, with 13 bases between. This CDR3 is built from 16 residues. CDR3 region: CASSSLQDPSGNTIYF. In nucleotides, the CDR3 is TGTGCCAGCAGCTCCTTACAGGACCCCTCTGGAAACACCATATATTTT.

The CDR3 sequence is CASSDVEAGTSGSNEQFF. The CDR3 bases are TGTGCCAGCAGTGATGTCGAAGCGGGGACTAGCGGGAGTAATGAGCAGTTCTTC. The rearrangement joins TRBV2 to TRBJ2-1, with TRBD2 identical over 14 bases. The CDR3 is made up of 18 amino acids. The junction had 11 bases not matched to a gene; V was cut back by 3 bases and J by 7 bases. Germline CDR1 SNHLY, CDR2 FYNNEI.

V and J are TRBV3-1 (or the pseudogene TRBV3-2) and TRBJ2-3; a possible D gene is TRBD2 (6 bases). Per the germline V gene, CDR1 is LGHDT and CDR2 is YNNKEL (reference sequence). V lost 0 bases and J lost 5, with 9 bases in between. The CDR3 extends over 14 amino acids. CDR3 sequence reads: CASSQDVGLDTQYF. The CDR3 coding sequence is TGTGCCAGCAGCCAAGATGTGGGACTAGATACGCAGTATTTT.

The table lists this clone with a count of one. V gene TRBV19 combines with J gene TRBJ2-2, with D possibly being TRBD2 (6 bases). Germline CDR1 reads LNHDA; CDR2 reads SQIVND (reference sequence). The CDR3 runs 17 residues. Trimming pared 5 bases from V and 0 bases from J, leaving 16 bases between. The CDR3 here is CASSQPDYIPNTGELFF. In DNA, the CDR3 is TGTGCCAGTAGTCAACCGGACTACATTCCGAACACCGGGGAGCTGTTTTTT.

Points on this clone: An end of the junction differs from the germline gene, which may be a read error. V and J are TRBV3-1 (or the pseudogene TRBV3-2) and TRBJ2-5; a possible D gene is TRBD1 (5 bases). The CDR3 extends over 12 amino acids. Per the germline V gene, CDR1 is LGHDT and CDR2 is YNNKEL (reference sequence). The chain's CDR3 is CASSHRRKGKDF. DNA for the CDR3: TGTGCCAGCAGCCACCGCAGAAAGGGGAAGGACTTC.

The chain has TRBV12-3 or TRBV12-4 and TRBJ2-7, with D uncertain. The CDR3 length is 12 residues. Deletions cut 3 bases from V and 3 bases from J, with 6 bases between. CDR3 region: CASSFFLYEQYF. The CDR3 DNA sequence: TGTGCCAGCAGTTTTTTTCTCTACGAGCAGTACTTC.

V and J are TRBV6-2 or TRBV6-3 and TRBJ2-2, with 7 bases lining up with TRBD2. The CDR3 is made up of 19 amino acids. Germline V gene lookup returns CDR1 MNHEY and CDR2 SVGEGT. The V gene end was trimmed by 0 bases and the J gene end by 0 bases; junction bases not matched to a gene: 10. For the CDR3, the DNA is TGTGCCAGCAGTTACTCGAGATTAGCGGGCAGAGCGAACACCGGGGAGCTGTTTTTT. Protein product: CASSYSRLAGRANTGELFF.

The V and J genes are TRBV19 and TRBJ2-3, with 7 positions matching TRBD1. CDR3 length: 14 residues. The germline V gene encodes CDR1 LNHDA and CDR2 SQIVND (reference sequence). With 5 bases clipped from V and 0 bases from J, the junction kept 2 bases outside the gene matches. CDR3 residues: CASSVTGSTDTQYF. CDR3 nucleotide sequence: TGTGCCAGTAGTGTGACAGGGAGCACAGATACGCAGTATTTT.

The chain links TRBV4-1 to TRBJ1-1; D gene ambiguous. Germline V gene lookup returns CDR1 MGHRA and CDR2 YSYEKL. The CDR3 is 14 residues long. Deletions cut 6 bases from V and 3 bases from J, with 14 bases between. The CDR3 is CASRWRDIDTEAFF. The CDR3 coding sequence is TGCGCCAGCAGGTGGCGAGACATCGACACTGAAGCTTTCTTT.

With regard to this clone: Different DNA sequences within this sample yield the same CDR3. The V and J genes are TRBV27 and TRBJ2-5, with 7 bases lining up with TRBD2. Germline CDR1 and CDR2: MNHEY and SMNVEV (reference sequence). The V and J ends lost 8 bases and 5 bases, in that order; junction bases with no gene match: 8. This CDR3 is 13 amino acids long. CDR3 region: CASSRGGWETQYF. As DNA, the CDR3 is TGTGCCAGCTCTCGGGGAGGGTGGGAGACCCAGTACTTC.

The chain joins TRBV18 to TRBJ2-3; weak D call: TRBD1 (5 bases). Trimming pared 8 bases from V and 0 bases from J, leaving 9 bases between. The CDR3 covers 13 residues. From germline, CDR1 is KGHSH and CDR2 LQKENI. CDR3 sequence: CASRQSSTDTQYF. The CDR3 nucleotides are TGTGCCAGCCGACAGTCTAGCACAGATACGCAGTATTTT.

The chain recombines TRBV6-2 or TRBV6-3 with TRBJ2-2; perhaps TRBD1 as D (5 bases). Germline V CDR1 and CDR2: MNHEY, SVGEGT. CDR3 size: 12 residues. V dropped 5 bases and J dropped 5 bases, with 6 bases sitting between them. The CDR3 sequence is CASSNRTGELFF. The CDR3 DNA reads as TGTGCCAGCAGTAACAGGACCGGGGAGCTGTTTTTT.

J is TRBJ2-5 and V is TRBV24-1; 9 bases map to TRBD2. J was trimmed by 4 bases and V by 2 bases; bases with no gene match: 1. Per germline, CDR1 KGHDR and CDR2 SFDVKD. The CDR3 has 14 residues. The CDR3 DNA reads TGTGCCACCAGTGATTCACTAGCGGGAGAGACCCAGTACTTC. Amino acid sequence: CATSDSLAGETQYF.

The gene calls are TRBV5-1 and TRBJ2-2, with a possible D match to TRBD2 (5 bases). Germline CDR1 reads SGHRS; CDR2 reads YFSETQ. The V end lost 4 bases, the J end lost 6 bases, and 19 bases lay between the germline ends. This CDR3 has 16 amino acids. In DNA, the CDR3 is TGCGCCAGCAGCCGTGAGGGTCTAGCCGACCCCGGGGAGCTGTTTTTT. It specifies CASSREGLADPGELFF.

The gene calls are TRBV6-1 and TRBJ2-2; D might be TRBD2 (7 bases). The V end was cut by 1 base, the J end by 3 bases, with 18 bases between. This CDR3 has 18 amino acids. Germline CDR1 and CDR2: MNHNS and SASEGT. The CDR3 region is CASSEVILGGRYTGELFF. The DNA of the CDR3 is TGTGCCAGCAGTGAAGTTATTCTCGGGGGGCGGTACACCGGGGAGCTGTTTTTT.

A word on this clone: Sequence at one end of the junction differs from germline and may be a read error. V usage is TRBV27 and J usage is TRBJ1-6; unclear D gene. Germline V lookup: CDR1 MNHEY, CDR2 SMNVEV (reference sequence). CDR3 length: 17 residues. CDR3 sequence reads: CASSFLGESSYNSPLHF. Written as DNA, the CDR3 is TGTGCCAGTAGTTTCCTAGGAGAAAGCTCCTATAATTCACCCCTCCACTTT.

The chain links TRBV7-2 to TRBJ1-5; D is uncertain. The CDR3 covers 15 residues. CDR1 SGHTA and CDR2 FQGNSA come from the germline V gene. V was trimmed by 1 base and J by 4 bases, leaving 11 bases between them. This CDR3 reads CASSLDGEVNQPQHF. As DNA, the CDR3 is TGTGCCAGCAGCTTAGACGGGGAAGTGAATCAGCCCCAGCATTTT. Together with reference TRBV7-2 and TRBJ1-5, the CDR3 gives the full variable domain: GAGVSQSPSNKVTEKGKDVELRCDPISGHTALYWYRQSLGQGLEFLIYFQGNSAPDKSGLPSDRFSAERTGGSVSTLTIQRTQQEDSAVYLCASSLDGEVNQPQHFGDGTRLSIL.

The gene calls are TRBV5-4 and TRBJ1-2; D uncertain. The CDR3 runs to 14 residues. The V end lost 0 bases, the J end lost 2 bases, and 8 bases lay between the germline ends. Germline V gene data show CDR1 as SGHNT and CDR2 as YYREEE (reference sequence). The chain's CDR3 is CASSLALQNYGYTF. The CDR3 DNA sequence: TGTGCCAGCAGCTTGGCCTTACAGAACTATGGCTACACCTTC.

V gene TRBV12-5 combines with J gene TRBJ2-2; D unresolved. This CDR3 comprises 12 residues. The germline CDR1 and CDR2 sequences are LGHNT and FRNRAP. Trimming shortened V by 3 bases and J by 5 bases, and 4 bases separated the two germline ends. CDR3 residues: CASGFQTGELFF. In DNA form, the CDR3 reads TGTGCTAGTGGTTTTCAAACCGGGGAGCTGTTTTTT.

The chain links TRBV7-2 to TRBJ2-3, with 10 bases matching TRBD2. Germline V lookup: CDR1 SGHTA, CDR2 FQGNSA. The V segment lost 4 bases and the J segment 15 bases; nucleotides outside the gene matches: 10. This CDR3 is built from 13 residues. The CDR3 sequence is CASSSARTSGYYF. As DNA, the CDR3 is TGTGCCAGCAGCTCAGCTAGGACTAGCGGTTACTATTTT.